Listed here are 15 T cell receptor beta chains from one sample, sequenced in a study of T cell responses to AZD1222 COVID-19 vaccine. The method was immunoSEQ multiplex PCR; TCRdb's version includes in-frame clones alone and lacks a portion of them. The sample shows 150,000 or so clones, roughly 92% of them seen only once. The sample here was peripheral blood, taken 28 days after the second AZD1222 dose. These receptors originate from an adult who received the AZD1222 COVID-19 vaccine.

V is TRBV5-1 and J is TRBJ2-5; TRBD2 matches at 13 bases. Germline V gives CDR1 SGHRS, CDR2 YFSETQ. J was trimmed by 1 base and V by 1 base; bases with no gene match: 1. The CDR3 runs 16 residues. The chain's CDR3 is CASSLTSGRGQETQYF. CDR3 DNA sequence: TGCGCCAGCAGCTTGACTAGCGGGAGGGGCCAAGAGACCCAGTACTTC.

The chain joins TRBV18 to TRBJ2-1; 12 bases are shared with TRBD2. V shed 3 bases, J shed 9 bases, and the junction held 9 bases outside the gene matches. Germline CDR1 is KGHSH and CDR2 is LQKENI. The CDR3 covers 16 residues. CDR3 residues: CASSPPTSGSIGEQFF. The CDR3 DNA sequence: TGTGCCAGCTCACCGCCGACTAGCGGGAGTATCGGTGAGCAGTTCTTC.

This clone was counted a few times. The V and J genes are TRBV6-1 and TRBJ1-1; D possibly corresponds to TRBD1 (5 bases). Germline CDR1 reads MNHNS; CDR2 reads SASEGT. There are 16 residues in the CDR3. With 2 bases removed from V and 1 base from J, the gap between germline ends came to 14 bases. The CDR3 sequence is CASSENEGRANTEAFF. The CDR3 DNA reads TGTGCCAGCAGTGAAAATGAGGGCAGGGCGAACACTGAAGCTTTCTTT.

The chain joins TRBV10-3 to TRBJ2-1; D is possibly TRBD2 (5 bases). Per germline, CDR1 ENHRY and CDR2 SYGVKD. Trimming cost V 0 bases and J 11 bases, with 11 bases left between them. The CDR3 has 13 amino acids. The CDR3 region has the DNA TGTGCCATCAGTGAGTCGAGAGACTACAAGCAGTTCTTC. Translation gives CAISESRDYKQFF.

The rearrangement joins TRBV28 to TRBJ1-5; possible D gene TRBD1, 6 bases. V lost 7 bases and J lost 2, with 15 bases in between. Germline CDR1 MDHEN, CDR2 SYDVKM. CDR3 size: 15 residues. In nucleotides, the CDR3 is TGTGCCAGCACATCGGGGGGCAGCCGCAATCAGCCCCAGCATTTT. Translated, it gives CASTSGGSRNQPQHF.

This chain connects TRBV10-1 to TRBJ1-5, with TRBD1 identical over 8 bases. Germline assignment: CDR1 WNHNN and CDR2 SYGVQD (reference sequence). Germline trimming cut 7 bases from V and 0 bases from J; bases unmatched to any gene: 14. CDR3 length: 18 residues. CDR3 residues: CASISGGQGASSNQPQHF. DNA of the CDR3: TGCGCCAGCATAAGCGGAGGCCAGGGGGCTAGTAGCAATCAGCCCCAGCATTTT.

The genes are TRBV6-2 or TRBV6-3 and TRBJ1-1; no clear D gene. CDR3 length: 17 amino acids. Trimming stripped 5 bases from V and 1 base from J, with 20 bases between. In germline, CDR1 is MNHEY, CDR2 SVGEGT. CDR3 amino acids: CASSLPFFGRANTEAFF. The CDR3 DNA is TGTGCCAGCAGTCTACCCTTTTTCGGTAGGGCGAACACTGAAGCTTTCTTT.

The chain couples TRBV7-9 to TRBJ1-1; the D gene is possibly TRBD1 (5 bases). Germline V lookup: CDR1 SEHNR, CDR2 FQNEAQ (reference sequence). The V end lost 2 bases, the J end lost 1 base, and 11 bases lay between the germline ends. The CDR3 is 15 amino acids. The CDR3 nucleotides are TGTGCCAGCAGCTTACAAGGCGGGGGGAACACTGAAGCTTTCTTT. Its protein is CASSLQGGGNTEAFF.

The V and J genes are TRBV25-1 and TRBJ2-7; TRBD2 aligns across 14 bases. V shed 4 bases and J 2 bases; nucleotides not matched to a gene: 4. This CDR3 spans 16 amino acids. Germline CDR1 MGHDK, CDR2 SYGVNS. CDR3 DNA sequence: TGTGCCAGCAGTGCGACTAGCGGGAGGGACCCCTACGAGCAGTACTTC. The encoded protein is CASSATSGRDPYEQYF.

This chain uses TRBV7-9 with TRBJ2-1; 13 positions match TRBD2. The V gene end was trimmed by 4 bases and the J gene end by 8 bases; junction bases not matched to a gene: 2. In germline, CDR1 is SEHNR, CDR2 FQNEAQ (reference sequence). This CDR3 is 14 amino acids long. DNA of the CDR3: TGTGCCAGCAGCTCGACTAGCGGGAGGTATGAGCAGTTCTTC. Its protein product is CASSSTSGRYEQFF.

This clone was counted only a few times. CDR3 nucleotides: TGTGCCAGCAGCTTAGAGACCGGGACTTACGAGCAGTACTTC. Translation gives CASSLETGTYEQYF. V usage is TRBV11-3 and J usage is TRBJ2-7; tentatively, D is TRBD2 (6 bases). The germline V gene has CDR1 SGHNT and CDR2 YENEEA. Trimming took off 0 bases at V and 4 bases at J, with 10 bases between the two ends. CDR3 length: 14 residues.

The chain carries TRBV5-1 and TRBJ2-3; possible D gene TRBD2, 6 bases. CDR1 and CDR2 from the germline V gene are SGHRS and YFSETQ. Trimming removed 4 bases at V and 2 bases at J, with 17 bases between. The length of the CDR3 is 16 residues. In DNA, the CDR3 is TGCGCCAGCAGCCAGGGACTTCTTAGATTCACAGATACGCAGTATTTT. Its protein product is CASSQGLLRFTDTQYF.

This rearrangement joins TRBV12-3 or TRBV12-4 to TRBJ1-2; D ambiguous. Between the trimmed V and J ends, which lost 5 bases and 6 bases, there was a span of 13 bases. The CDR3 consists of 13 residues. The CDR3 is CASSPTSPDGYTF. The CDR3 region has the DNA TGTGCCAGCAGTCCGACTAGTCCAGATGGCTACACCTTC.

This chain links TRBV28 with TRBJ1-2; TRBD1 aligns across 7 bases. V dropped 6 bases and J dropped 2; count of bases not matched to a gene: 0. Germline CDR1 and CDR2: MDHEN and SYDVKM. The CDR3 is 12 residues long. CDR3 protein: CASRDRNYGYTF. For the CDR3, the DNA is TGTGCCAGCAGGGACAGGAACTATGGCTACACCTTC.

This clone was observed once. This chain joins TRBV4-3 and TRBJ1-2; D perhaps matches TRBD1 (6 bases). Germline CDR1 LGHNA, CDR2 YSLEER. The CDR3 consists of 15 residues. V was clipped by 4 bases and J by 8 bases, with 20 bases between them. In DNA form, the CDR3 reads TGCGCCAGCAGCCCCCTAGGACAGTCCATTGGCGGCTACACCTTC. Translating gives CASSPLGQSIGGYTF.